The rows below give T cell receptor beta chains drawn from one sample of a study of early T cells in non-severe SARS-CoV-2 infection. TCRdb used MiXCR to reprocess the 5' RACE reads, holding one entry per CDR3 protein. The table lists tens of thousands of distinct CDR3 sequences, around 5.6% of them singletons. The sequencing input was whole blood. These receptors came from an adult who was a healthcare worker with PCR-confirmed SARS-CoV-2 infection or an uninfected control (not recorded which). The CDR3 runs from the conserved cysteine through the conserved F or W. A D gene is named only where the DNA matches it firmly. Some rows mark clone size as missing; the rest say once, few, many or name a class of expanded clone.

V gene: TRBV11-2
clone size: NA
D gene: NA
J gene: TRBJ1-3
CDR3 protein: CASSLVPGGDGGNTIYF
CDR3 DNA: TGTGCCAGCAGCTTAGTGCCTGGGGGCGACGGGGGAAACACCATATATTTT

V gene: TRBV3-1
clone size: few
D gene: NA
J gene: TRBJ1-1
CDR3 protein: CASSQTQSTEAFF
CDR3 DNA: TGTGCCAGCAGCCAAACTCAAAGCACTGAAGCTTTCTTT

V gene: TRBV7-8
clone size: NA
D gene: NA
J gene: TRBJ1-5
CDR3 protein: CASSFEGRSKSSNQPQHF
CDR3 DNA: TGTGCCAGCAGCTTTGAGGGCCGGAGTAAGTCTAGCAATCAGCCCCAGCATTTT

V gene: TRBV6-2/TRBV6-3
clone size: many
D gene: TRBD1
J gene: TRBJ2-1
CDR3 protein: CASSGMDRGYNEQFF
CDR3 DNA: TGTGCCAGCAGTGGGATGGACAGGGGATACAATGAGCAGTTCTTC

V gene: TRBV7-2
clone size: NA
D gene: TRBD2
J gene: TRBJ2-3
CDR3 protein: CASTRSGAPGTQYF
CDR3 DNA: TGTGCCAGCACCCGTAGCGGGGCCCCGGGTACGCAGTATTTT

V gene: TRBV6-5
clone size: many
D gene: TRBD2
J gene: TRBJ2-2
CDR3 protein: CASSYSRAGGNTGELFF
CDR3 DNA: TGTGCCAGCAGTTACTCGAGAGCGGGGGGGAACACCGGGGAGCTGTTTTTT

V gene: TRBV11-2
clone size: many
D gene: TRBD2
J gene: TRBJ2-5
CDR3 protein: CASTLLAGYQETQYF
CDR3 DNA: TGTGCCAGCACCCTCCTAGCGGGGTACCAAGAGACCCAGTACTTC

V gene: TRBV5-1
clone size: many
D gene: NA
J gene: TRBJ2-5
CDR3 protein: CASSPGAETQYF
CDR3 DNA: TGCGCCAGCAGCCCTGGGGCAGAGACCCAGTACTTC

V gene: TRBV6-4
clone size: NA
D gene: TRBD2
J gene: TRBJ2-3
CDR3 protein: CASSVEGVAGGPRDTQYF
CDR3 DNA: TGTGCCAGCAGTGTTGAGGGGGTAGCGGGGGGCCCACGGGATACGCAGTATTTT

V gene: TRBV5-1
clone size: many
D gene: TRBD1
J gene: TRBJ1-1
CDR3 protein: CASGDRGGGTEAFF
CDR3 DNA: TGCGCCAGCGGCGACAGGGGAGGAGGCACTGAAGCTTTCTTT

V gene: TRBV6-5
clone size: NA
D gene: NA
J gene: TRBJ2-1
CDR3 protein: CASRKTGYNEQFF
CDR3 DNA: TGTGCCAGCAGAAAGACAGGTTACAATGAGCAGTTCTTC

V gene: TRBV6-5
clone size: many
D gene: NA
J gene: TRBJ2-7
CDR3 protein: CASSSGAYEQYF
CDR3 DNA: TGTGCCAGCAGCTCAGGGGCCTACGAGCAGTACTTC

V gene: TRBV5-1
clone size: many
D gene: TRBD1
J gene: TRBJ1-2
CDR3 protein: CASSPLTGGLGYGYTF
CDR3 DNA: TGCGCCAGCAGCCCGCTCACAGGGGGCCTTGGCTATGGCTACACCTTC

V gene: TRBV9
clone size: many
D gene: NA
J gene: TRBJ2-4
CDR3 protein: CASSPEAGIKNIQYF
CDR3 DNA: TGTGCCAGCAGCCCAGAGGCAGGGATCAAAAACATTCAGTACTTC

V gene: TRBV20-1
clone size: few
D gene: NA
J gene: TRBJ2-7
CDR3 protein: CSARPGGGYEQYF
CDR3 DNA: TGCAGTGCTAGACCAGGGGGGGGCTACGAGCAGTACTTC